These 30 T cell receptor beta chains were all obtained from the same sample, sequenced in a study of PD-1 blockade in classical Hodgkin lymphoma. Using immunoSEQ multiplex PCR, the repertoire was profiled, and TCRdb retains in-frame clones only, with some absent. The sample has around 31,000 clones; roughly four fifths are singletons. Indicated time point: cycle 4 day 1 (C4D1), after 5 to 7 weeks of nivolumab. Every one of the patients relapsed after autologous stem cell transplantation (brentuximab vedotin exposure was variable). CD4+ T cells were purified from thawed PBMCs by magnetic negative selection. The sample consisted of CD4+ T cells from blood, taken before the fourth cycle of nivolumab. These receptors were collected from a human donor with classical Hodgkin lymphoma.

The chain has TRBV18 and TRBJ1-5, with unresolved D. Trimming stripped 6 bases from V and 4 bases from J, with 13 bases between. Germline CDR1 and CDR2: KGHSH and LQKENI. The CDR3 runs 14 residues. The CDR3 loop is CASSQTPENQPQHF. The DNA for the CDR3 is TGTGCCAGCTCTCAAACCCCCGAAAATCAGCCCCAGCATTTT. Full variable domain (missing parts from reference TRBV18 and TRBJ1-5): NAGVMQNPRHLVRRRGQEARLRCSPMKGHSHVYWYRQLPEEGLKFMVYLQKENIIDESGMPKERFSAEFPKEGPSILRIQQVVRGDSAAYFCASSQTPENQPQHFGDGTRLSIL.

V usage is TRBV7-9 and J usage is TRBJ1-2; D not resolved. Per germline, CDR1 SEHNR and CDR2 FQNEAQ (reference sequence). Trimming pared 4 bases from V and 2 bases from J, leaving 5 bases between. The CDR3 runs to 12 residues. CDR3 sequence reads: CASSYHNYGYTF. Here the CDR3 DNA reads TGTGCCAGCAGCTACCACAACTATGGCTACACCTTC. Combining the CDR3 with reference TRBV7-9 and TRBJ1-2 gives the whole variable domain DTGVSQNPRHKITKRGQNVTFRCDPISEHNRLYWYRQTLGQGPEFLTYFQNEAQLEKSRLLSDRFSAERPKGSFSTLEIQRTEQGDSAMYLCASSYHNYGYTFGSGTRLTVV.

V gene TRBV6-5 combines with J gene TRBJ2-7, with 8 bases identical to TRBD1. Germline CDR1 and CDR2: MNHEY and SVGAGI. The ends lost 3 bases at V and 3 bases at J; junction bases unmatched: 4. The CDR3 extends over 14 amino acids. DNA for the CDR3: TGTGCCAGCAGTTATCCGGACAGGGTCTACGAGCAGTACTTC. Its translation: CASSYPDRVYEQYF.

The V call is TRBV6-6, the J call TRBJ1-2; the D gene is possibly TRBD1 (6 bases). Germline lookup yields CDR1 MNHNY and CDR2 SVGAGI (reference sequence). The CDR3 spans 15 residues. V lost 6 bases to trimming and J lost 0 bases, with 14 bases between them. Written as DNA, the CDR3 is TGTGCCAGCAGCCTCAGACAGGCGCCTAACTATGGCTACACCTTC. Protein product: CASSLRQAPNYGYTF.

In this sample, this clone turned up once. This sequence joins TRBV11-3 and TRBJ1-1; D ambiguous. CDR3 size: 13 residues. Germline V gives CDR1 SGHNT, CDR2 YENEEA. The V end lost 4 bases, the J end lost 7 bases, and 13 bases lay between the germline ends. The CDR3 reads CASSSRRGNEAFF. CDR3 sequence (DNA): TGTGCCAGCAGCTCGAGACGAGGGAATGAAGCTTTCTTT.

The rearrangement links TRBV7-9 to TRBJ2-1; D call uncertain. The CDR3 consists of 15 residues. The germline V gene has CDR1 SEHNR and CDR2 FQNEAQ (reference sequence). Trimming left V 3 bases short and J 0 bases short, with 9 bases between. CDR3 in DNA: TGTGCCAGCAGCTTGGAGTTTAGCTCCTACAATGAGCAGTTCTTC. Translating it yields CASSLEFSSYNEQFF.

This rearrangement joins TRBV9 to TRBJ1-2; D is uncertain. Germline V gene data show CDR1 as SGDLS and CDR2 as YYNGEE. Trimming cost V 2 bases and J 4 bases, with 9 bases left between them. The CDR3 covers 13 residues. CDR3 sequence reads: CASSVDEGYGYTF. In DNA, the CDR3 is TGTGCCAGCAGCGTGGATGAAGGCTATGGCTACACCTTC.

V and J are TRBV19 and TRBJ1-5; D possibly corresponds to TRBD1 (5 bases). This CDR3 has 14 amino acids. V shed 3 bases and J shed 15 bases, with 21 bases lying between them. Per germline, CDR1 LNHDA and CDR2 SQIVND (reference sequence). In nucleotides, the CDR3 is TGTGCCAGTAGTATGGGACCGGGATATCAGCCCGGGCATTTT. It is translated as CASSMGPGYQPGHF.

The chain uses TRBV30 and TRBJ1-6, with D tentatively TRBD1 (5 bases). Deletions cut 0 bases from V and 9 bases from J, with 12 bases between. Germline V gene lookup returns CDR1 GTSNPN and CDR2 SVGIG (reference sequence). This CDR3 region has 14 residues. The CDR3 protein is CAWSVTGGTSPLHF. For the CDR3, the DNA is TGTGCCTGGAGTGTAACAGGAGGTACTTCACCCCTCCACTTT.

The CDR3, as DNA: TGTGCCAGTTCCGGACAGGGACTCCATTCCATGAACACTGAAGCTTTCTTT. This encodes CASSGQGLHSMNTEAFF. This chain connects TRBV18 to TRBJ1-1; the match to TRBD1 covers 8 bases. Germline V gene data show CDR1 as KGHSH and CDR2 as LQKENI. This CDR3 is 17 amino acids long. Trimming took 9 bases from V and 0 from J; bases not matched to a gene: 15. Based on the CDR3 plus reference TRBV18 and TRBJ1-1, the full variable domain is NAGVMQNPRHLVRRRGQEARLRCSPMKGHSHVYWYRQLPEEGLKFMVYLQKENIIDESGMPKERFSAEFPKEGPSILRIQQVVRGDSAAYFCASSGQGLHSMNTEAFFGQGTRLTVV.

J is TRBJ1-1 and V is TRBV7-2; D possibly corresponds to TRBD1 (6 bases). This CDR3 has 14 residues. V gave up 5 bases and J gave up 5 bases, with 15 bases separating them. CDR1 is SGHTA and CDR2 is FQGNSA in the germline V gene. CDR3 coding DNA: TGTGCCAGCAGCCCCGAAACAGGGCGGACTGAAGCTTTCTTT. Translated, it gives CASSPETGRTEAFF.

The genes are TRBV30 and TRBJ2-7; TRBD1 is a possible D gene (6 bases). The germline V gene has CDR1 GTSNPN and CDR2 SVGIG (reference sequence). CDR3 length equals 13 residues. Trimming took 4 bases from V and 3 from J, leaving 13 bases between them. This chain's CDR3 is CAWTPGQFYEQYF. The CDR3 region has the DNA TGTGCCTGGACCCCTGGACAGTTCTACGAGCAGTACTTC.

Notes on this clone: Distinct nucleotide sequences in the sample also encode this CDR3. The chain couples TRBV6-1 to TRBJ1-2; 8 positions match TRBD1. The CDR3 loop spans 13 amino acids. Trimming took 6 bases from V and 4 from J; bases not matched to a gene: 4. Per germline, CDR1 MNHNS and CDR2 SASEGT. Here the CDR3 DNA reads TGTGCCAGCAGAGCCGGGACAGGCTATGGCTACACCTTC. This encodes CASRAGTGYGYTF.

V usage is TRBV7-7 and J usage is TRBJ2-2; TRBD1 agrees at 7 bases. Germline V lookup: CDR1 SSHAT, CDR2 FNYEAQ (reference sequence). J was trimmed by 6 bases and V by 4 bases; bases with no gene match: 8. The CDR3 runs 15 residues. Written as DNA, the CDR3 is TGTGCCAGCAGCTCCCATTACAGGGGAGCCGGGGAGCTGTTTTTT. Translated, it gives CASSSHYRGAGELFF.

This sequence joins TRBV30 and TRBJ1-1; the match to TRBD1 covers 8 bases. V was clipped by 6 bases and J by 1 base; unmatched bases: 10. The CDR3 consists of 15 residues. Germline-derived CDR1 and CDR2 are GTSNPN and SVGIG (reference sequence). CDR3 DNA: TGTGCCTGCCCCTCCCGGACAGGGACGAACACTGAAGCTTTCTTT. This sequence encodes CACPSRTGTNTEAFF.

This chain uses TRBV30 with TRBJ2-3, with D unclear. V lost 1 base, J lost 0 bases, and 8 bases lay in between. CDR3 length: 14 residues. Per the germline V gene, CDR1 is GTSNPN and CDR2 is SVGIG (reference sequence). CDR3 sequence: CAWSAPPSTDTQYF. CDR3 nucleotide sequence: TGTGCCTGGAGTGCACCTCCAAGCACAGATACGCAGTATTTT.

The genes are TRBV15 and TRBJ1-6, with 7 bases matching TRBD1. Trimming cost V 0 bases and J 5 bases; bases outside gene matches: 4. This CDR3 has 16 residues. Germline assignment: CDR1 LNHNV and CDR2 YYDKDF (reference sequence). The CDR3 loop reads CATSRDVGGHNSPLHF. The CDR3 DNA sequence: TGTGCCACCAGCAGAGATGTAGGGGGCCATAATTCACCCCTCCACTTT. The full variable domain, in which reference TRBV15 and TRBJ1-6 provide the parts outside the CDR3, is DAMVIQNPRYQVTQFGKPVTLSCSQTLNHNVMYWYQQKSSQAPKLLFHYYDKDFNNEADTPDNFQSRRPNTSFCFLDIRSPGLGDTAMYLCATSRDVGGHNSPLHFGNGTRLTVT.

This rearrangement joins TRBV19 to TRBJ2-7; a weak D match, TRBD1 (5 bases). The CDR3 contains 13 residues. Germline V CDR1 and CDR2: LNHDA, SQIVND (reference sequence). With 7 bases removed from V and 4 bases from J, the gap between germline ends came to 14 bases. The CDR3 loop is CASIQGGPYEQYF. CDR3 nucleotide sequence: TGTGCCAGTATTCAGGGTGGGCCTTACGAGCAGTACTTC. Full variable domain (outside the CDR3, taken from reference TRBV19 and TRBJ2-7): DGGITQSPKYLFRKEGQNVTLSCEQNLNHDAMYWYRQDPGQGLRLIYYSQIVNDFQKGDIAEGYSVSREKKESFPLTVTSAQKNPTAFYLCASIQGGPYEQYFGPGTRLTVT.

V gene TRBV11-2 combines with J gene TRBJ1-4; D not resolved. CDR1 is SGHAT, CDR2 FQNNGV, per germline. The CDR3 loop spans 16 amino acids. V lost 5 bases, J lost 0 bases, and 13 bases lay in between. The CDR3 sequence: CASSPPVQSTNEKLFF. CDR3 sequence (DNA): TGTGCCAGCAGCCCCCCCGTACAGTCAACTAATGAAAAACTGTTTTTT.

This clone came up a few times. Here the CDR3 DNA reads TGTGCCTCAGCGGCCACGTCCGGAAAACTGTTTTTT. Amino acid sequence: CASAATSGKLFF. The chain employs TRBV30 and TRBJ1-4; D uncertain. This CDR3 contains 12 residues. CDR1 and CDR2 from the germline V gene are GTSNPN and SVGIG (reference sequence). The V and J ends lost 7 bases and 10 bases respectively, with 16 bases between them.

The chain carries TRBV6-5 and TRBJ1-1; tentative D call: TRBD1 (6 bases). This CDR3 contains 14 residues. Germline assignment: CDR1 MNHEY and CDR2 SVGAGI. With 6 bases removed from V and 4 bases from J, the gap between germline ends came to 15 bases. The CDR3 loop is CASSRDQGITEAFF. Written as DNA, the CDR3 is TGTGCCAGCAGCCGGGACCAGGGGATCACTGAAGCTTTCTTT.

The count of this clone is one. J is TRBJ1-2 and V is TRBV19, with no clear D. Germline CDR1 and CDR2: LNHDA and SQIVND (reference sequence). The CDR3 sequence is 13 residues long. V lost 0 bases and J 5 bases, leaving 7 bases between the germline ends. In DNA form, the CDR3 reads TGTGCCAGTAGTATAGAATCCGGATATGGCTACACCTTC. It encodes CASSIESGYGYTF. Full variable domain (rest looked up from reference TRBV19 and TRBJ1-2): DGGITQSPKYLFRKEGQNVTLSCEQNLNHDAMYWYRQDPGQGLRLIYYSQIVNDFQKGDIAEGYSVSREKKESFPLTVTSAQKNPTAFYLCASSIESGYGYTFGSGTRLTVV.

The V and J genes are TRBV28 and TRBJ1-2, with D possibly being TRBD1 (6 bases). Germline V CDR1 and CDR2: MDHEN, SYDVKM. This CDR3 is 13 amino acids long. Trimming took off 5 bases at V and 5 bases at J, with 12 bases between the two ends. This chain's CDR3 is CASSPDRSYGYTF. The CDR3 bases are TGTGCCAGCAGTCCCGACAGGAGTTATGGCTACACCTTC.

This sequence joins TRBV29-1 and TRBJ1-2, with no clear D. The CDR3 length is 12 residues. Looked up from germline, CDR1 is SQVTM and CDR2 is ANQGSEA. Trimming shortened V by 7 bases and J by 4 bases, and 13 bases separated the two germline ends. The CDR3 protein is CSAGGSFYGYTF. The CDR3 DNA follows: TGCAGCGCGGGCGGCAGCTTCTATGGCTACACCTTC.

This chain joins TRBV2 and TRBJ1-5, with TRBD1 as a possible D gene (5 bases). Trimming took off 3 bases at V and 0 bases at J, with 9 bases between the two ends. In germline, CDR1 is SNHLY, CDR2 FYNNEI. This CDR3 is 15 amino acids long. The CDR3 nucleotides read TGTGCCAGCAGTGACACAGGATATAGCAATCAGCCCCAGCATTTT. Translation: CASSDTGYSNQPQHF.

This chain uses TRBV25-1 with TRBJ1-1; D gene ambiguous. Per the germline V gene, CDR1 is MGHDK and CDR2 is SYGVNS. The CDR3 has 13 residues. V was cut by 3 bases and J by 5 bases, with 10 bases left in between. Here the CDR3 reads CASSEEEVTEAFF. CDR3 bases: TGTGCCAGCAGTGAGGAAGAGGTAACTGAAGCTTTCTTT.

V and J are TRBV30 and TRBJ1-1, with no clear D. Germline V gene lookup returns CDR1 GTSNPN and CDR2 SVGIG (reference sequence). Trimming cost V 4 bases and J 4 bases, with 22 bases left between them. The CDR3 sequence is 16 residues long. The CDR3 coding sequence is TGTGCCTGGAATTTAGATTTGACCCCCGGGTCCACTGAAGCTTTCTTT. Protein sequence: CAWNLDLTPGSTEAFF.

The chain has TRBV10-3 and TRBJ2-2, with no clear D. V was clipped by 8 bases and J by 4 bases, with 8 bases between them. This CDR3 is 12 amino acids long. Germline-derived CDR1 and CDR2 are ENHRY and SYGVKD. The CDR3 nucleotides are TGTGCCATCGGTTGGGTCACCGGGGAGCTGTTTTTT. Protein product: CAIGWVTGELFF.

The chain links TRBV7-3 to TRBJ1-6; no clear D. V dropped 1 base and J dropped 6 bases, with 7 bases sitting between them. Germline V gene data show CDR1 as SGHTA and CDR2 as FQGTGA. The CDR3 runs 14 residues. Here the CDR3 reads CASSLNPVNSPLHF. CDR3 bases: TGTGCCAGCAGCTTAAATCCAGTTAATTCACCCCTCCACTTT.

The genes are TRBV15 and TRBJ2-1; 9 nucleotides match TRBD1. This CDR3 has 16 residues. Unmatched junction bases numbered 6, after V lost 5 bases and J lost 1 base. Germline V gene lookup returns CDR1 LNHNV and CDR2 YYDKDF (reference sequence). The DNA for the CDR3 is TGTGCCACCAGCTGGGAAGGGACAGGGTCCTACAATGAGCAGTTCTTC. Protein sequence: CATSWEGTGSYNEQFF.